This TCR beta chain was obtained from a study of T cell repertoires in cytomegalovirus infection. Study-level findings and limits: Totalled public TCR beta family frequency picked out people who carried CMV plus the relevant HLA. HLA-C-restricted CMV-specific TCR beta clonotypes were dominant in the ex vivo response.

From germline, CDR1 is MNHEY and CDR2 SMNVEV (reference sequence). The CDR3 is 18 residues long. As to this clonotype: Its antigen is undetermined. One end of the junction is discordant with germline, which a read error may explain.

Using its own MiXCR run on the reads, TCRdb lists one record per CDR3 protein. The sample holds 200,000 to 300,000 distinct CDR3 sequences, approximately 14% seen once. J is TRBJ1-5 and V is TRBV27, with TRBD1 identical over 8 bases. This clonotype originated in a human donor in good health (CMV status not recorded). Some clones in this sample may be carry-over from other donors' samples. The sequenced material came from PBMCs. This chain's CDR3 is CASTLLIPDRGGNQPQRF. The CDR3 nucleotides read TGTGCCAGCACCCTTTTAATCCCAGACAGGGGAGGCAATCAGCCCCAGCGTTTT.